The TCR beta chain under discussion was sequenced for a study of type 1 and type 2 diabetes patients. Study information: Magnetic bead positive selection isolated CD4+ or CD8+ T cells from PBMCs. A total of 15 million to 20 million paired-end reads came from the whole study.

All diabetic donors were classified as either type 1 or type 2 diabetes. Donors had no other autoimmune disease or infection in four weeks. The CDR3 covers 15 residues. The V gene's germline CDR1 is KGHSH and CDR2 LQKENI. With 4 bases removed from V and 1 base from J, the gap between germline ends came to 13 bases. The PCR template was genomic DNA. A primer set of 30 forward and 13 reverse primers amplified the CDR3. One entry per CDR3 protein results from TCRdb running MiXCR on the multiplex PCR reads. Of 280,000 or so distinct CDR3 sequences detected, 40% to 50% appear once; the ten largest clones hold roughly 13%.

This receptor was obtained from a man aged 18 to 29 with type 2 diabetes. The material sequenced was peripheral blood mononuclear cells (PBMCs). This chain joins TRBV18 and TRBJ1-1, with D unresolved. This CDR3 is CASSLSGRENTEAFF. The CDR3 nucleotides are TGTGCCAGCTCACTTTCAGGACGGGAGAACACTGAAGCTTTCTTT.